In this sample, the clone carrying this T cell receptor beta chain turned up a few times. The antigen is undetermined. J gave up 5 bases and V 4 bases, and 7 bases lay outside the gene matches. The germline V gene has CDR1 KGHDR and CDR2 SFDVKD. This CDR3 has 15 amino acids. This sample is part of a study of T-cell reconstitution after alpha-beta-depleted transplantation in children. The study, taken as a whole, reports: Several hundred expanded graft clones reportedly gave rise to the alpha-beta T cells present about two months after transplant. For some patients, TCRbeta diversity was high at day 60 because of recipient T cells and thymic progenitors that survived.

For TCRbeta, the library was prepared with unique molecular identifiers. TCRdb re-called the PCR reads through MiXCR, storing one row per CDR3 protein. Of hundreds of thousands of distinct CDR3 sequences detected, about 16% appear once; the ten largest clones hold around 4.5%. Sequences were derived from PBMCs, mostly from graft donor cells, sampled 360 days after TCRalphabeta/CD19-depleted stem cell transplant. The chain recombines TRBV24-1 with TRBJ2-5, with 9 bases lining up with TRBD1. The sequence came from a male patient younger than 18 who had a stem cell transplant for acute lymphoblastic leukemia, so the T cells may come from the graft donor. The CDR3 loop is CATSDTGTGTETQYF. In DNA form, the CDR3 reads TGTGCCACCAGTGACACCGGGACAGGGACGGAGACCCAGTACTTC.